Presented here are 18 T cell receptor beta chains from one specimen sequenced in a study of cytomegalovirus exposure and HLA in healthy donors. The PCR had 60 Vbeta and 13 Jbeta primers. The method was immunoSEQ multiplex PCR; TCRdb's version includes in-frame clones alone and lacks a portion of them. Among 70,000 to 100,000 clones, around 70% were seen once, and the ten largest hold approximately 2.7%. The sequenced sample was PBMCs. These receptors all stem from a man aged 45-65 years in good health and CMV-seronegative.

The gene calls are TRBV27 and TRBJ2-2; TRBD1 aligns across 9 bases. Trimming cost V 6 bases and J 4 bases; bases outside gene matches: 0. This CDR3 comprises 13 residues. Germline CDR1 and CDR2: MNHEY and SMNVEV (reference sequence). DNA of the CDR3: TGTGCCAGCAGACAGGGGGCCACCGGGGAGCTGTTTTTT. This translates into CASRQGATGELFF.

V is TRBV4-3 and J is TRBJ2-7, with TRBD2 matching 10 bases. CDR3 length equals 18 residues. Germline V lookup: CDR1 LGHNA, CDR2 YSLEER. After removal of 0 bases from V and 4 bases from J, the junction contained 12 bases not matched to a gene. The CDR3 DNA sequence: TGCGCCAGCAGCCAAGATCATCGCCCAGCGGGAGGGGAATACGAGCAGTACGTC. It yields the protein CASSQDHRPAGGEYEQYV.

This clone was found a few times. The chain carries TRBV4-1 and TRBJ2-1; D perhaps matches TRBD2 (6 bases). The CDR3 is 15 residues long. V gave up 1 base and J gave up 2 bases, with 9 bases separating them. The germline V gene has CDR1 MGHRA and CDR2 YSYEKL. This chain's CDR3 is CASSQAGAPYNEQFF. Here the CDR3 DNA reads TGCGCCAGCAGCCAAGCGGGAGCACCCTACAATGAGCAGTTCTTC.

The rearrangement uses TRBV6-5 and TRBJ1-5, with 8 positions matching TRBD1. This CDR3 is 15 amino acids long. With 5 bases clipped from V and 7 bases from J, the junction kept 10 bases outside the gene matches. Germline CDR1 and CDR2: MNHEY and SVGAGI. DNA for the CDR3: TGTGCCAGCAGTCATGGCAGGGGGCGCAGCCAGCCCCAGCATTTT. Its translation: CASSHGRGRSQPQHF.

This clone was seen a handful of times. The V and J genes are TRBV2 and TRBJ2-7, with no clear D. Per the germline V gene, CDR1 is SNHLY and CDR2 is FYNNEI. The CDR3 extends over 12 amino acids. The germline V and J ends were trimmed by 6 bases and 3 bases, with 9 bases remaining between them. The CDR3: CASSPLFYEQYV. The CDR3 nucleotides read TGTGCCAGCAGCCCACTATTCTACGAGCAGTACGTC.

This clone was observed a single time. Other DNA variants within this sample encode the same CDR3. CDR3 sequence reads: CASSLGDRVSYEQYF. CDR3 nucleotides: TGCGCCAGCAGCTTGGGTGACAGGGTCTCCTACGAGCAGTACTTC. The chain recombines TRBV5-1 with TRBJ2-7, with 7 bases aligning to TRBD1. The CDR3 spans 15 residues. CDR1 and CDR2 (germline): SGHRS, YFSETQ. The V segment lost 0 bases and the J segment 0 bases; nucleotides outside the gene matches: 3.

The rearrangement joins TRBV6-6 to TRBJ2-2; TRBD2 is a possible D gene (5 bases). CDR1 is MNHNY, CDR2 SVGAGI, per germline (reference sequence). The CDR3 loop spans 16 amino acids. Trimming cost V 6 bases and J 2 bases, with 16 bases left between them. The CDR3 protein is CASRDGRGRNTGELFF. The CDR3 nucleotides read TGTGCCAGCAGAGACGGAAGAGGGCGAAACACCGGGGAGCTGTTTTTT.

This clone was seen a few times. The chain joins TRBV28 to TRBJ2-1; 8 positions agree with TRBD1. The CDR3 totals 17 residues. V lost 5 bases to trimming and J lost 1 base; unmatched junction nucleotides: 10. Germline CDR1 is MDHEN and CDR2 is SYDVKM. CDR3 sequence (DNA): TGTGCCAGCAGTCTGACAGGGGCGAAAAGATCCTACAATGAGCAGTTCTTC. It encodes CASSLTGAKRSYNEQFF.

This clone has a handful of counts. The chain recombines TRBV14 with TRBJ2-5; 9 bases map to TRBD1. CDR1 is SGHDN, CDR2 FVKESK, per germline. The CDR3 runs to 17 residues. Trimming at V came to 0 bases and at J to 4 bases, leaving 9 bases not matched to a gene. The CDR3 sequence is CASSQDLDGTGRETQYF. CDR3 nucleotide sequence: TGTGCCAGCAGCCAAGATCTTGATGGGACAGGGCGAGAGACCCAGTACTTC. The variable domain in full, with the rest retrieved from reference TRBV14 and TRBJ2-5, is EAGVTQFPSHSVIEKGQTVTLRCDPISGHDNLYWYRRVMGKEIKFLLHFVKESKQDESGMPNNRFLAERTGGTYSTLKVQPAELEDSGVYFCASSQDLDGTGRETQYFGPGTRLLVL.

This chain's CDR3 is CASSHRASTDTQYF. The CDR3 nucleotides read TGTGCCAGCAGCCACAGGGCTAGCACAGATACGCAGTATTTT. The chain has TRBV6-5 and TRBJ2-3, with D maybe TRBD1 (6 bases). The CDR3 is made up of 14 amino acids. Germline loops: CDR1 MNHEY, CDR2 SVGAGI. Trimming removed 6 bases from V and 0 bases from J, with 10 bases in between.

This clone has more than one count but fewer than ten. The V call is TRBV5-1, the J call TRBJ2-1; 7 positions agree with TRBD1. Germline V lookup: CDR1 SGHRS, CDR2 YFSETQ. The trim removed 4 bases at V and 9 bases at J, leaving 10 bases unmatched. CDR3 length equals 14 residues. The CDR3 nucleotides are TGCGCCAGCAGCGTCGACAGGGAAGGAGGTGAGCAGTTCTTC. It is translated as CASSVDREGGEQFF.

The chain recombines TRBV9 with TRBJ2-3, with D possibly TRBD1 on 6 matching bases. The germline V gene encodes CDR1 SGDLS and CDR2 YYNGEE. This CDR3 has 16 amino acids. V was shortened by 4 bases and J by 2 bases, with 17 bases between the two germline ends. Written as DNA, the CDR3 is TGTGCCAGCAGCCAAACCCCACAGGGAATCACAGATACGCAGTATTTT. Protein product: CASSQTPQGITDTQYF.

This chain joins TRBV10-3 and TRBJ1-5; 8 nucleotides match TRBD1. After removal of 6 bases from V and 5 bases from J, the junction contained 9 bases not matched to a gene. The CDR3 spans 15 residues. The germline V gene encodes CDR1 ENHRY and CDR2 SYGVKD. The CDR3 is CAISLDRGGDQPQHF. CDR3 nucleotide sequence: TGTGCCATCAGCCTCGACAGGGGCGGGGATCAGCCCCAGCATTTT.

The chain joins TRBV10-3 to TRBJ2-1; D may be TRBD1 (5 bases). Trimming took off 3 bases at V and 9 bases at J, with 9 bases between the two ends. The germline V gene has CDR1 ENHRY and CDR2 SYGVKD. The CDR3 is made up of 12 amino acids. The chain's CDR3 is CAISDLGREQFF. In DNA, the CDR3 is TGTGCCATCAGTGATTTGGGGCGTGAGCAGTTCTTC.

This clone was counted between two and nine times. The chain carries TRBV4-3 and TRBJ1-4, with D perhaps TRBD1 (6 bases). The CDR3 has 16 amino acids. Germline V CDR1 and CDR2: LGHNA, YSLEER. The ends were cut back, 0 bases at V and 4 bases at J, with 12 bases in the middle. The CDR3 here is CASSQEVGTYNEKLFF. The CDR3, as DNA: TGCGCCAGCAGCCAAGAAGTGGGGACATATAATGAAAAACTGTTTTTT.

This clone was recorded only once. The rearrangement links TRBV27 to TRBJ2-7; tentatively, D is TRBD2 (6 bases). Looked up from germline, CDR1 is MNHEY and CDR2 is SMNVEV (reference sequence). The CDR3 totals 16 residues. Trimming pared 1 base from V and 0 bases from J, leaving 13 bases between. Written as DNA, the CDR3 is TGTGCCAGCAGTTTATACGGGGGAACACCCTCCTACGAGCAGTACGTC. The encoded protein is CASSLYGGTPSYEQYV.

This rearrangement joins TRBV7-9 to TRBJ2-3; D gene ambiguous. Trimming pared 1 base from V and 2 bases from J, leaving 7 bases between. Germline V gives CDR1 SEHNR, CDR2 FQNEAQ (reference sequence). CDR3 size: 14 residues. For the CDR3, the DNA is TGTGCCAGCAGCTTAGTGTACATCACAGATACGCAGTATTTT. Translated, it gives CASSLVYITDTQYF. The full variable domain, rest sourced from reference TRBV7-9 and TRBJ2-3, is DTGVSQNPRHKITKRGQNVTFRCDPISEHNRLYWYRQTLGQGPEFLTYFQNEAQLEKSRLLSDRFSAERPKGSFSTLEIQRTEQGDSAMYLCASSLVYITDTQYFGPGTRLTVL.

Only a few counts were recorded for this clone. V gene TRBV5-8 combines with J gene TRBJ1-2; a weak D match, TRBD1 (5 bases). Trimming left V 4 bases short and J 4 bases short, with 20 bases between. This CDR3 region has 16 residues. The V gene's germline CDR1 is SGHTS and CDR2 YDEGEE. CDR3 amino acids: CASSHRAGGRSYGYTF. Written as DNA, the CDR3 is TGTGCCAGCAGCCATCGGGCGGGGGGGAGGAGCTATGGCTACACCTTC.